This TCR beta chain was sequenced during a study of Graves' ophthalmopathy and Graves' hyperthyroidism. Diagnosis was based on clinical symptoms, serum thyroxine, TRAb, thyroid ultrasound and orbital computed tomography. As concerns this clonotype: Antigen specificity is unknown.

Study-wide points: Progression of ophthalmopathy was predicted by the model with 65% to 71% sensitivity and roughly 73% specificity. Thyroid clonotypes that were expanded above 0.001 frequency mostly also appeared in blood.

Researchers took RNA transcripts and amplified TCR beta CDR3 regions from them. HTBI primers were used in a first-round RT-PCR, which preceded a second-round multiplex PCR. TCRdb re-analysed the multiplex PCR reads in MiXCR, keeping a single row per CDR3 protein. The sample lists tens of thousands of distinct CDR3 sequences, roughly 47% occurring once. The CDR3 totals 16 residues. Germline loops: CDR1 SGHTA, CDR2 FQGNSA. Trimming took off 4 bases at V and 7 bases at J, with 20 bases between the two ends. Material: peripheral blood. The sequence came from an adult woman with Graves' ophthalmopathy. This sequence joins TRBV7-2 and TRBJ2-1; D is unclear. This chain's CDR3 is CASSWTTSSLDNEQFF. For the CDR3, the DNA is TGTGCCAGCAGCTGGACGACCTCGTCTCTTGATAATGAGCAGTTCTTC.